The sequence of this TCR beta chain was determined in a study of shared clonotypes between healthy human individuals. The assay was immunoSEQ multiplex PCR, and TCRdb's table has in-frame clones only and misses some. In the table there are about 480,000 clones, about four fifths of which are singletons. The CDR3 runs 13 residues. Per germline, CDR1 SGHAT and CDR2 FQNNGV. The V gene is TRBV11-2, the J gene TRBJ2-5; D not certain. The end of the DNA fits TRBJ2-7 better, so the J call may be wrong. Sequenced: PBMCs. This TCR came from a middle-aged woman in good health. Some clones in this sample may be carry-over from other donors' samples. CDR3 protein: CASSFSFSHEQYF. The DNA for the CDR3 is TGTGCCAGCAGCTTTTCGTTTTCCCACGAGCAGTACTTC.